This T cell receptor beta chain originates from a study of PD-1 and CTLA-4 blockade in melanoma. Produced via immunoSEQ multiplex PCR; TCRdb's table is partial and in-frame only. The sample has around 11,000 clones, roughly four fifths seen once. Deletions cut 5 bases from V and 0 bases from J, with 20 bases between. CDR1 and CDR2 (germline): LGHDT, YNNKEL (reference sequence). The CDR3 length is 17 residues. This specimen was CD8+ T cells from peripheral blood, taken from a patient given anti-PD-1 treatment. This receptor was identified in a human donor with melanoma. The chain recombines TRBV3-1 (or the pseudogene TRBV3-2) with TRBJ2-7; D might be TRBD2 (6 bases). The CDR3 region has the DNA TGTGCCAGCAGCGGGGTCTCTACGGGGGACCTCTCCTACGAGCAGTACTTC. It specifies CASSGVSTGDLSYEQYF.